This T cell receptor (beta chain) appears in the sequencing data of a study of OX40 agonist ivuxolimab in advanced cancers. As for the study in general: Eligibility rules accepted prior anti-PD-1, anti-PD-L1 or anti-CTLA-4 therapy, and 35% to 45% had some.

The CDR3 loop spans 13 amino acids. V was pared by 6 bases and J by 10 bases, with 8 bases of the junction left unmatched. The V gene's germline CDR1 is MNHEY and CDR2 SVGAGI. Using immunoSEQ multiplex PCR, the repertoire was profiled, and TCRdb retains in-frame clones only, with some absent. The sample shows some 64,000 clones, about 87% of them seen only once. The TCR was taken from an adult with an advanced solid tumor such as melanoma, head and neck, liver or kidney cancer. The chain employs TRBV6-5 and TRBJ2-1; 8 positions match TRBD1. The specimen was CD4+ or CD8+ T cells sorted from blood, collected in a trial of the OX40 agonist ivuxolimab. CDR3: CASRLTQGAEQFF. The CDR3 nucleotides are TGTGCCAGCAGGCTCACCCAGGGGGCAGAGCAGTTCTTC.